These T cell receptor beta chains were read from a single sample in a study of cytomegalovirus exposure and HLA in healthy donors. The data were produced by immunoSEQ multiplex PCR, yet TCRdb's version contains in-frame clones alone and is incomplete. This sample yields around 150,000 clones, of which more than 65% are seen a single time; about 2.9% belongs to the top ten. Sequencing input: PBMCs. These receptor sequences come from a woman in her thirties or forties in good health and CMV-seropositive. Both conserved end residues are part of each CDR3. The D gene is left open where the match is weak. Clone size is shown for a subset of rows, as once, few, many or a class of expanded clone.

abundance: -; d_gene: TRBD1; j_gene: TRBJ2-1; v_gene: TRBV9; CDR3aa: CASSGDGTAHNEQFF; CDR3nt: TGTGCCAGCAGCGGCGATGGGACAGCCCACAATGAGCAGTTCTTC
abundance: -; d_gene: TRBD2; j_gene: TRBJ2-3; v_gene: TRBV10-3; CDR3aa: CAISERSGGGTQYF; CDR3nt: TGTGCCATCAGTGAGCGTAGCGGGGGGGGTACGCAGTATTTT
abundance: -; d_gene: TRBD1; j_gene: TRBJ1-6; v_gene: TRBV28; CDR3aa: CASSFGQGSSPLHF; CDR3nt: TGTGCCAGCAGTTTCGGACAGGGAAGTTCACCCCTCCACTTT
abundance: -; d_gene: -; j_gene: TRBJ2-2; v_gene: TRBV18; CDR3aa: CASSRANTGELFF; CDR3nt: TGTGCCAGCTCCAGGGCGAACACCGGGGAGCTGTTTTTT
abundance: -; d_gene: TRBD1; j_gene: TRBJ1-2; v_gene: TRBV5-1; CDR3aa: CASSLGQGHYGYTF; CDR3nt: TGCGCCAGCAGCTTGGGACAGGGGCACTATGGCTACACCTTC
abundance: -; d_gene: -; j_gene: TRBJ1-1; v_gene: TRBV2; CDR3aa: CASSFTGTNTEAFF; CDR3nt: TGTGCCAGCAGTTTTACAGGGACGAACACTGAAGCTTTCTTT
abundance: -; d_gene: TRBD2; j_gene: TRBJ2-3; v_gene: TRBV4-2; CDR3aa: CASSSSGGGGGTDTQYF; CDR3nt: TGTGCCAGCAGCAGTAGCGGGGGGGGAGGTGGCACAGATACGCAGTATTTT
abundance: -; d_gene: -; j_gene: TRBJ2-7; v_gene: TRBV2; CDR3aa: CASTRALLSYEQYF; CDR3nt: TGTGCCAGCACCAGGGCACTCCTCTCCTACGAGCAGTACTTC
abundance: -; d_gene: -; j_gene: TRBJ1-2; v_gene: TRBV7-6; CDR3aa: CASSLRGYTF; CDR3nt: TGTGCCAGCAGCCTTCGGGGCTACACCTTC
abundance: -; d_gene: TRBD1; j_gene: TRBJ2-2; v_gene: TRBV7-3; CDR3aa: CASSGTGDTGELFF; CDR3nt: TGTGCCAGTTCGGGGACAGGGGACACCGGGGAGCTGTTTTTT
abundance: -; d_gene: -; j_gene: TRBJ2-1; v_gene: TRBV5-4; CDR3aa: CASSLGRSSYNEQFF; CDR3nt: TGTGCCAGCAGCTTGGGACGGAGCTCCTACAATGAGCAGTTCTTC
abundance: few; d_gene: -; j_gene: TRBJ2-1; v_gene: TRBV2; CDR3aa: CASSVGVLGGNEQFF; CDR3nt: TGTGCCAGCAGTGTGGGGGTACTAGGGGGCAATGAGCAGTTCTTC
abundance: -; d_gene: TRBD2; j_gene: TRBJ2-7; v_gene: TRBV29-1; CDR3aa: CSVEGGGKSEQYF; CDR3nt: TGCAGCGTTGAAGGGGGAGGGAAGAGCGAGCAGTACTTC
abundance: -; d_gene: TRBD2; j_gene: TRBJ2-5; v_gene: TRBV29-1; CDR3aa: CSASTILAGAPETQYF; CDR3nt: TGCAGCGCCTCAACCATACTAGCGGGGGCCCCGGAGACCCAGTACTTC
abundance: -; d_gene: -; j_gene: TRBJ2-1; v_gene: TRBV7-2; CDR3aa: CASSPSAGSYNEQFF; CDR3nt: TGTGCCAGCAGCCCGTCAGCGGGTTCTTACAATGAGCAGTTCTTC
abundance: -; d_gene: TRBD2; j_gene: TRBJ2-5; v_gene: TRBV6-1; CDR3aa: CASSVTGTSGETQYF; CDR3nt: TGTGCCAGCAGTGTAACCGGGACTAGCGGGGAGACCCAGTACTTC
abundance: few; d_gene: TRBD2; j_gene: TRBJ2-1; v_gene: TRBV4-1; CDR3aa: CASSQVSGRAVYNEQFF; CDR3nt: TGCGCCAGCAGCCAAGTTAGCGGGAGGGCCGTCTACAATGAGCAGTTCTTC
abundance: -; d_gene: -; j_gene: TRBJ1-1; v_gene: TRBV14; CDR3aa: CASSQELRRTEAFF; CDR3nt: TGTGCCAGCAGCCAAGAACTACGGAGAACTGAAGCTTTCTTT
abundance: once; d_gene: -; j_gene: TRBJ1-1; v_gene: TRBV9; CDR3aa: CASSVVSDSKAFF; CDR3nt: TGTGCCAGCAGCGTAGTTTCGGACAGTAAAGCTTTCTTT
abundance: -; d_gene: -; j_gene: TRBJ1-5; v_gene: TRBV19; CDR3aa: CASSPTGRVSNQPQHF; CDR3nt: TGTGCCAGTAGCCCTACAGGGAGGGTAAGCAATCAGCCCCAGCATTTT
abundance: -; d_gene: TRBD2; j_gene: TRBJ2-1; v_gene: TRBV7-8; CDR3aa: CASSLLAGPSSYNEQFF; CDR3nt: TGTGCCAGCAGCTTACTAGCGGGGCCAAGCTCCTACAATGAGCAGTTCTTC
abundance: -; d_gene: -; j_gene: TRBJ1-4; v_gene: TRBV28; CDR3aa: CASGPIQGGREKLFF; CDR3nt: TGTGCCAGCGGACCAATACAGGGCGGAAGGGAAAAACTGTTTTTT
abundance: few; d_gene: TRBD1; j_gene: TRBJ1-2; v_gene: TRBV6-1; CDR3aa: CASSPTGQLYGYTF; CDR3nt: TGTGCCAGCAGTCCAACGGGACAGCTCTATGGCTACACCTTC
abundance: -; d_gene: -; j_gene: TRBJ1-2; v_gene: TRBV4-1; CDR3aa: CASSQGRGFGGYPF; CDR3nt: TGCGCCAGCAGCCAAGGTCGGGGTTTTGGTGGCTACCCCTTC
abundance: -; d_gene: -; j_gene: TRBJ2-1; v_gene: TRBV7-2; CDR3aa: CASSPPDYYNEQFF; CDR3nt: TGTGCCAGCAGCCCCCCGGACTACTACAATGAGCAGTTCTTC
abundance: once; d_gene: -; j_gene: TRBJ1-3; v_gene: TRBV5-1; CDR3aa: CASSLAGSGNTIYF; CDR3nt: TGCGCCAGCAGCTTGGCAGGGTCTGGAAACACCATATATTTT
abundance: -; d_gene: TRBD1; j_gene: TRBJ2-7; v_gene: TRBV27; CDR3aa: CASTEGDRASSYEQYF; CDR3nt: TGTGCCAGCACCGAAGGGGACAGGGCGAGCTCCTACGAGCAGTACTTC
abundance: -; d_gene: -; j_gene: TRBJ1-5; v_gene: TRBV2; CDR3aa: CASSEASGDQPQHF; CDR3nt: TGTGCCAGCAGTGAGGCCTCCGGGGATCAGCCCCAGCATTTT
abundance: -; d_gene: TRBD1; j_gene: TRBJ1-5; v_gene: TRBV19; CDR3aa: CAMSRDRDQPQHF; CDR3nt: TGTGCCATGTCCCGGGACAGGGATCAGCCCCAGCATTTT